This T cell receptor beta chain was identified during a study of OX40 agonist ivuxolimab in advanced cancers. Overall study: Each dose-escalation patient presented with hepatocellular carcinoma, melanoma, renal cell or head and neck cancer. Partial responses were achieved by three patients: one hepatocellular carcinoma, two cutaneous melanoma.

Germline V gene sequence: CDR1 MNHNY, CDR2 SVGAGI (reference sequence). This CDR3 spans 13 amino acids. The V gene lost 6 bases and the J gene lost 6 bases, with 12 bases spanning the gap. Here immunoSEQ multiplex PCR was the method, and the copy in TCRdb shows in-frame clones only, minus some. The table records around 18,000 clones, 80% to 90% of them present only once. General study results and limits: At 0.1 to 3.0 mg/kg and by week 6, clonal expansion occurred in CD4+ and CD8+ blood T cells.

This clone appeared a single time. Its specificity is not known. The source was CD4+ or CD8+ T cells sorted from blood, collected in a trial of the OX40 agonist ivuxolimab. The source is an adult with an advanced solid tumor such as melanoma, head and neck, liver or kidney cancer. V gene TRBV6-6 combines with J gene TRBJ2-1; D may be TRBD2 (6 bases). The CDR3: CASRSSSANEQFF. The DNA for the CDR3 is TGTGCCAGCAGATCCTCTAGCGCCAATGAGCAGTTCTTC.